This TCR beta chain came from a study of blood T cell repertoires in COVID-19. Study background: The United States, Italy and Spain were the sources of the acute and convalescent COVID-19 samples.

Per the original methods: Estimated nucleated cell counts came from reference gene primer amplification. Libraries were prepared by immunoSEQ multiplex PCR; TCRdb keeps only in-frame clonotypes and omits some of them. D and trimming come from the DNA, and the V and J calls and clone size come from that table. The repertoire has 150,000 or so clones, 79% of them found once; the top ten carry about 7.8%. The ends were cut back, 10 bases at V and 7 bases at J, with 16 bases in the middle. In germline, CDR1 is MNHEY, CDR2 SMNVEV (reference sequence). The CDR3 consists of 12 residues. Material: peripheral blood. This chain uses TRBV27 with TRBJ2-5; D may be TRBD1 (6 bases). The TCR originated in a woman aged 60 to 75 with COVID-19, enrolled during active disease. The CDR3 loop is CATSGVGGTQYF. In DNA, the CDR3 is TGTGCCACCTCTGGGGTAGGGGGGACCCAGTACTTC.